A selection of T cell receptor beta chains follows, all from one sample in a study of early T cells in non-severe SARS-CoV-2 infection. TCRdb recomputed calls from the 5' RACE reads with MiXCR, one row per CDR3 protein. Of about 70,000 distinct CDR3 sequences listed, approximately 13% are singletons. Sequencing was done on a sample of whole blood. The receptors originated from an adult who was a healthcare worker with PCR-confirmed SARS-CoV-2 infection or an uninfected control (not recorded which). CDR3s leave out the opening cysteine and the closing phenylalanine or tryptophan. A D gene is named only where the DNA matches it firmly.

CDR3 protein | J gene | D gene | V gene
SVLSGRADEQF | TRBJ2-1 | TRBD2 | TRBV29-1
ASSALGGGNQPQH | TRBJ1-5 | NA | TRBV9
ASSLAGQGAGETQY | TRBJ2-5 | TRBD1 | TRBV5-4
ASSLYSEETQY | TRBJ2-5 | NA | TRBV7-2
AISESGDRDFNEQF | TRBJ2-1 | TRBD1 | TRBV10-3
ASSFLEGAFYEQY | TRBJ2-7 | TRBD1 | TRBV12-3/TRBV12-4
ASSFAFSGANVLT | TRBJ2-6 | NA | TRBV7-2
AWSDGFFTANSPLH | TRBJ1-6 | NA | TRBV30
ASRPGTRADTQY | TRBJ2-3 | NA | TRBV28
ASSRLAPGQGLKGSNQPQH | TRBJ1-5 | NA | TRBV21-1
ASSLVRLAKNIQY | TRBJ2-4 | NA | TRBV5-6
AISTRGQGGDEQF | TRBJ2-1 | TRBD1 | TRBV10-3
ASSPPGGATGNQPQH | TRBJ1-5 | NA | TRBV12-3/TRBV12-4
ASSRLTGSENIQY | TRBJ2-4 | TRBD1 | TRBV7-2
ASSVVSDTQY | TRBJ2-3 | NA | TRBV9
ATGGRDSYNEQF | TRBJ2-1 | NA | TRBV24-1
SVEGRAKNIQY | TRBJ2-4 | NA | TRBV29-1
SANPDRAGGYEQY | TRBJ2-7 | TRBD1 | TRBV20-1
ASSGSGRIQNSPLH | TRBJ1-6 | NA | TRBV6-1
ASSMGTSGMSYNEQF | TRBJ2-1 | TRBD2 | TRBV19
ATSDPTSWSSYNEQF | TRBJ2-1 | TRBD2 | TRBV24-1
ASSFVTGSGAEAF | TRBJ1-1 | NA | TRBV7-2
ASSLELAGDIEQY | TRBJ2-7 | TRBD2 | TRBV11-2
ASSRTFGGLEQETQY | TRBJ2-5 | NA | TRBV14
ASSSGQGALGPYNEQF | TRBJ2-1 | TRBD1 | TRBV7-9
ASKSGLAKNIQY | TRBJ2-4 | NA | TRBV7-2
ASSYPVAGTPYEQY | TRBJ2-7 | TRBD2 | TRBV6-2/TRBV6-3
ASSPGNNEQF | TRBJ2-1 | NA | TRBV7-9
SARGAMAKNIQY | TRBJ2-4 | NA | TRBV20-1
ATSSRRETGELF | TRBJ2-2 | NA | TRBV15
ASSEYPLRQGASYNSPLH | TRBJ1-6 | NA | TRBV10-2
SARDPSGSYNEQF | TRBJ2-1 | TRBD2 | TRBV20-1
SVLVGLGGYT | TRBJ1-2 | NA | TRBV29-1
ASRRQSYYEQY | TRBJ2-7 | NA | TRBV28
ASIAGQGATGELF | TRBJ2-2 | TRBD1 | TRBV19
ASSQDRGGADTQY | TRBJ2-3 | NA | TRBV4-2
ASGRDSLRDTQY | TRBJ2-3 | TRBD1 | TRBV28
AWNRVNTEAF | TRBJ1-1 | NA | TRBV30
ASSDGLADNEQF | TRBJ2-1 | TRBD2 | TRBV11-2
ATSDSSGWTGTYGYT | TRBJ1-2 | TRBD1 | TRBV24-1
ASSWQRETQY | TRBJ2-5 | NA | TRBV11-2
ASSLGVGSYEQY | TRBJ2-7 | NA | TRBV5-6
ASSSTRDRPSYGTQY | TRBJ2-3 | TRBD1 | TRBV5-1
ASSLAPVPSGRQETQY | TRBJ2-5 | TRBD2 | TRBV5-1
ASSIEPGRRNTEAF | TRBJ1-1 | NA | TRBV7-2
SAASGRYEQY | TRBJ2-7 | TRBD2 | TRBV29-1
SVKGQGNTEAF | TRBJ1-1 | TRBD1 | TRBV29-1
SATLSSYEQY | TRBJ2-7 | NA | TRBV20-1
ASSLTGLNEQF | TRBJ2-1 | NA | TRBV12-3/TRBV12-4
ASSSLSGVNTGELF | TRBJ2-2 | NA | TRBV5-1
ASSRGQGAYEQY | TRBJ2-7 | TRBD1 | TRBV6-2/TRBV6-3
ASSERPPGTGLNSPLH | TRBJ1-6 | TRBD1 | TRBV2
ATTGVGANVLT | TRBJ2-6 | NA | TRBV10-3
ASSFDRRNTGELF | TRBJ2-2 | NA | TRBV12-3/TRBV12-4
ASTMGVFQRAFPGANVLT | TRBJ2-6 | NA | TRBV19
SVRNTGYEQY | TRBJ2-7 | NA | TRBV29-1
ASTQTRDSETQY | TRBJ2-5 | TRBD1 | TRBV6-1
ASSPGQNYGYT | TRBJ1-2 | NA | TRBV6-2/TRBV6-3
ASSLKGLGETQY | TRBJ2-5 | NA | TRBV7-6